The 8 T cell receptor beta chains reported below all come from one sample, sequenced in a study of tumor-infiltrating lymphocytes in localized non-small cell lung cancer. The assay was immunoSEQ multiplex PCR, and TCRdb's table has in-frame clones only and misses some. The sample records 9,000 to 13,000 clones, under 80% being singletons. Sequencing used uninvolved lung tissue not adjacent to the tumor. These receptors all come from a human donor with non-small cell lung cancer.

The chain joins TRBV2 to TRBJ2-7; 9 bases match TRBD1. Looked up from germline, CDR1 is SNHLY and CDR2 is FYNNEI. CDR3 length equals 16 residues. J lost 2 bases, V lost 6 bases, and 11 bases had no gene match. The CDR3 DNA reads TGTGCCAGCAGACAGGGGGGAGGACAGGGGACCTACGAGCAGTACTTC. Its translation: CASRQGGGQGTYEQYF.

This chain's CDR3 is CASSARQGGTMNTEAFF. CDR3 nucleotides: TGTGCCAGCAGTGCCCGACAGGGTGGGACCATGAACACTGAAGCTTTCTTT. The chain couples TRBV25-1 to TRBJ1-1; 7 nucleotides align to TRBD1. Germline V gene sequence: CDR1 MGHDK, CDR2 SYGVNS. The CDR3 consists of 17 residues. Trimming at V came to 4 bases and at J to 0 bases, leaving 11 bases not matched to a gene.

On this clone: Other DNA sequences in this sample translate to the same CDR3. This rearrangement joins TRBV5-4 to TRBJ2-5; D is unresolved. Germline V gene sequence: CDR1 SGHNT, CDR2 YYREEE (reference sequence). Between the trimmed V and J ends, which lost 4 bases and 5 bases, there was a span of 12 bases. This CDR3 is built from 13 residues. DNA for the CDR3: TGTGCCAGCAGCCCTAGGGATGGGGAGACCCAGTACTTC. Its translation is CASSPRDGETQYF.

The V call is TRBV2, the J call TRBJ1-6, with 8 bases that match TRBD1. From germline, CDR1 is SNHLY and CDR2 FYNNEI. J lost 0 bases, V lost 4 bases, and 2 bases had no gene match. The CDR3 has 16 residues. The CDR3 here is CASSGTGSSYNSPLHF. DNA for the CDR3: TGTGCCAGCAGTGGGACAGGGAGCTCCTATAATTCACCCCTCCACTTT.

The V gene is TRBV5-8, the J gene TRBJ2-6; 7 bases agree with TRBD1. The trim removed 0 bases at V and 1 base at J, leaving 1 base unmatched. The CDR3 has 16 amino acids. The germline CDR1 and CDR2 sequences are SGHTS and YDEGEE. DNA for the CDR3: TGTGCCAGCAGCTTGGAACAGGGGTCTGGGGCCAACGTCCTGACTTTC. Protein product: CASSLEQGSGANVLTF.

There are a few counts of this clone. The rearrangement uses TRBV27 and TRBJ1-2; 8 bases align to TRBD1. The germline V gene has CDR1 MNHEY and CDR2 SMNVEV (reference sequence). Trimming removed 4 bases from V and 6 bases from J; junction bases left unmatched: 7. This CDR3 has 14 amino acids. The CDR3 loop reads CASSYRDRGHGYTF. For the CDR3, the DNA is TGTGCCAGCAGTTATCGAGACAGGGGTCATGGCTACACCTTC.

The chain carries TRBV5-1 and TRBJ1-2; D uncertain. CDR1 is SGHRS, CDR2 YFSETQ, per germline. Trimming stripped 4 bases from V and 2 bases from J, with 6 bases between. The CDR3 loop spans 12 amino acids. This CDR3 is CASSTDNYGYTF. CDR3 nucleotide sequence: TGCGCCAGCAGCACGGACAACTATGGCTACACCTTC.

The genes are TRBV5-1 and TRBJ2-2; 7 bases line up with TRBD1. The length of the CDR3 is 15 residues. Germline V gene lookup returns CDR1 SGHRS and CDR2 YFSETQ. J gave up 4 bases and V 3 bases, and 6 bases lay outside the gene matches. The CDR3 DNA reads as TGCGCCAGCAGCTCGACAGGGCGGAGCACCGGGGAGCTGTTTTTT. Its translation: CASSSTGRSTGELFF.